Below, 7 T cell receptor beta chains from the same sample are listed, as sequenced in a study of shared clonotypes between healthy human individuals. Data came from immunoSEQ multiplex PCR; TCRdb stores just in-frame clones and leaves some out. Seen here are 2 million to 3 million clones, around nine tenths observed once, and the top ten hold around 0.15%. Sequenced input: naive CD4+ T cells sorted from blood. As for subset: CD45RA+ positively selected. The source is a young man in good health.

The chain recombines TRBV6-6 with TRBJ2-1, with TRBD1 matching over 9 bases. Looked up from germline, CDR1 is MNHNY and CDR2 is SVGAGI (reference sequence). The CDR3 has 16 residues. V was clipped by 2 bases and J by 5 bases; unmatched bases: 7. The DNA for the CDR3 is TGTGCCAGCAGTTACGCGCCGGGACAGGGTAACAATGAGCAGTTCTTC. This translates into CASSYAPGQGNNEQFF.

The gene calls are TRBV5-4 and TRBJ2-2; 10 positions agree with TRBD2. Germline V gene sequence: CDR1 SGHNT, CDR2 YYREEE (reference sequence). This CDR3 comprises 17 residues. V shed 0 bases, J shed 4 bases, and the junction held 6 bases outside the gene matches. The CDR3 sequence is CASSLATSGWATGELFF. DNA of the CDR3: TGTGCCAGCAGCTTGGCGACTAGCGGGTGGGCCACCGGGGAGCTGTTTTTT.

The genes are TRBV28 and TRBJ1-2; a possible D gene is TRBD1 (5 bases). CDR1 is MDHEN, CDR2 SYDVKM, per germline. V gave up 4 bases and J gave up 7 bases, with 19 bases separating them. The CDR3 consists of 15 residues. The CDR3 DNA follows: TGTGCCAGCAGTTCCCCACCTGGAGGGGTGAGTGGCTACACCTTC. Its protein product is CASSSPPGGVSGYTF.

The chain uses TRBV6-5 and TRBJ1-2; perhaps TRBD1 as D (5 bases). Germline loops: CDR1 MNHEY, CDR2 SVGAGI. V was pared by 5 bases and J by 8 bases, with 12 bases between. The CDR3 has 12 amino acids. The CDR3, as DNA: TGTGCCAGCAGTGAGGGGATTTGGGGCTACACCTTC. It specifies CASSEGIWGYTF.

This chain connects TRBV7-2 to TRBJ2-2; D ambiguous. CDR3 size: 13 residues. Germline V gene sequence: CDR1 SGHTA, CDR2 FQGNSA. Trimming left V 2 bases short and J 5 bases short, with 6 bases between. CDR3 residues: CASSLRPTGELFF. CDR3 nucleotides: TGTGCCAGCAGCTTAAGACCAACCGGGGAGCTGTTTTTT.

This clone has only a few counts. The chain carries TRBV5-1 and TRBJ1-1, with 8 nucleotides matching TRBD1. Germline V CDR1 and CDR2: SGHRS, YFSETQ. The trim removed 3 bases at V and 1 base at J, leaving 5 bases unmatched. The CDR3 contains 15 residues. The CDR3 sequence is CASSSRTGTNTEAFF. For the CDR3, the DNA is TGCGCCAGCAGCTCCCGGACAGGGACGAACACTGAAGCTTTCTTT.

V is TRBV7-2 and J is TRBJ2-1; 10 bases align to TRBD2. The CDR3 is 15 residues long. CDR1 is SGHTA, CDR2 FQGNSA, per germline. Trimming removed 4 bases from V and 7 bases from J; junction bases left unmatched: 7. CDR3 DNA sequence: TGTGCCAGCAGCTATAGCGGGAGGATGGATAATGAGCAGTTCTTC. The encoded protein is CASSYSGRMDNEQFF.